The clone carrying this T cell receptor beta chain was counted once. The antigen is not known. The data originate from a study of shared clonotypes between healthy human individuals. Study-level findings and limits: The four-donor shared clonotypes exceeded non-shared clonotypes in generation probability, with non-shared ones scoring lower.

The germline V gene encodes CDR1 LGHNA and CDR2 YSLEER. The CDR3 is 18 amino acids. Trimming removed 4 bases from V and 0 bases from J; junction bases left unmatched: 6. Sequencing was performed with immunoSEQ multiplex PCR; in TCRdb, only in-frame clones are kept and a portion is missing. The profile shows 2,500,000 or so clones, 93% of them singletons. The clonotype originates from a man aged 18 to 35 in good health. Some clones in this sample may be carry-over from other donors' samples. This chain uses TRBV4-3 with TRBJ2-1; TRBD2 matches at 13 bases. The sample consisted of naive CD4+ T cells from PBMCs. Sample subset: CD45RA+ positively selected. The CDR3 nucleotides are TGCGCCAGCAGCCTCCGGACTAGCGGGGGTAACTCCTACAATGAGCAGTTCTTC. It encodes CASSLRTSGGNSYNEQFF.